This TCR beta chain stems from a study of shared clonotypes between healthy human individuals. Study results and caveats: Rarefaction gave evidence that sorted-subset sequencing remained incomplete despite large depth. Among donors, sharing of clonotypes was expected to be affected by sequencing depth.

The germline CDR1 and CDR2 sequences are SGHRS and YFSETQ. Trimming pared 4 bases from V and 5 bases from J, leaving 13 bases between. There are 14 residues in the CDR3. With regard to this clone: No antigen is known for it.

Each donor was a Caucasian adult residing in Nashville, Tennessee. Every subset's genomic DNA went evenly onto several immunoSEQ plates. The protocol was immunoSEQ multiplex PCR, while the TCRdb copy is restricted to in-frame clones and leaves out a portion. Seen here are roughly 1,500,000 clones, roughly 98.5% observed once, and the top ten hold under 0.45%. The chain carries TRBV5-1 and TRBJ1-5, with unresolved D. This clonotype was obtained from a young man in good health. The sequencing sample was made of naive CD4+ T cells sorted from blood. Regarding subset: CD45RA+ positively selected. The CDR3 region has the DNA TGCGCCAGCAGCCCGGGCCCCTCTGATCAGCCCCAGCATTTT. Its protein product is CASSPGPSDQPQHF.